This T cell receptor (beta chain) was profiled in a study of T cells in Graves' hyperthyroidism and ophthalmopathy. Study-wide points: Expanded thyroid clonotypes (above 0.001) were mostly also found in blood.

The investigators amplified TCR beta CDR3 regions from RNA transcripts. The HTBI primer set was used in a first-round RT-PCR of the TCR CDR3. TCRdb independently ran MiXCR on the multiplex PCR reads; one entry per CDR3 protein. Of approximately 530,000 distinct CDR3 sequences in the sample, about a sixth were seen once. The CDR3 sequence is 15 residues long. Germline CDR1 reads MNHEY; CDR2 reads SVGEGT. J gave up 8 bases and V 5 bases, and 7 bases lay outside the gene matches. Uncontrolled infection, other autoimmune disease, pregnancy or lactation excluded patients. Clinical symptoms, serum thyroxine and TRAb, thyroid ultrasound and orbital computed tomography together formed the diagnostic basis. About this clonotype itself: Its antigen is still unknown.

This receptor was taken from a woman under 30 with Graves' hyperthyroidism. This rearrangement joins TRBV6-2 or TRBV6-3 to TRBJ2-1, with TRBD2 matching 12 bases. Sequenced input: blood. The CDR3 DNA sequence: TGTGCCAGCAGTAAGACTAGCGGGAGCCCCCATGAGCAGTTCTTC. Protein sequence: CASSKTSGSPHEQFF.